This TCR beta chain was recorded in a study of CD8 T cells in ankylosing spondylitis. General study results and limits: Matched ankylosing spondylitis synovial fluid reportedly showed significant enrichment of disease-linked clones.

This clonotype was seen just once. Antigen: not known. The CDR3 totals 13 residues. Germline-derived CDR1 and CDR2 are SGHAT and FQDESV (reference sequence). Trimming shortened V by 1 base and J by 7 bases, and 7 bases separated the two germline ends. TCRdb used MiXCR to reprocess the 5' RACE reads, holding one entry per CDR3 protein. The table lists 310,000 or so distinct CDR3 sequences, 20% of them singletons. The sequencing sample was made of blood, either unsorted or a sorted T cell fraction (not recorded which). V and J are TRBV11-1 and TRBJ2-2; no clear D gene. The receptor was isolated from a male donor with ankylosing spondylitis or in good health (not recorded which). The CDR3 nucleotides read TGTGCCAGCAGCTTAGGCGGTCGCGGGGAGCTGTTTTTT. Its protein product is CASSLGGRGELFF.